The 29 T cell receptor beta chains below come from one sample, sequenced in a study of blood T cell repertoires in COVID-19. Sequenced by immunoSEQ multiplex PCR; TCRdb stores in-frame clones only, minus some. The sample has about 91,000 clones; over 75% are singletons. Material: peripheral blood. These receptor sequences come from a man aged 70-80 years with acute or convalescent COVID-19.

The chain combines TRBV27 with TRBJ2-1; D is possibly TRBD2 (6 bases). The CDR3 is 15 amino acids. Trimming took 4 bases from V and 1 from J, leaving 11 bases between them. Germline values: CDR1 MNHEY, CDR2 SMNVEV (reference sequence). CDR3 nucleotides: TGTGCCAGCAGTTCCGCGGACTATTCCTACAATGAGCAGTTCTTC. Translation: CASSSADYSYNEQFF.

The rearrangement uses TRBV7-9 and TRBJ2-3; a weak D match, TRBD1 (6 bases). There are 17 residues in the CDR3. V lost 5 bases and J 3 bases, leaving 21 bases between the germline ends. CDR1 and CDR2 (germline): SEHNR, FQNEAQ (reference sequence). The CDR3 nucleotides are TGTGCCAGCAGCCGTGCTCTTGCAGGGGTTAGGACAGATACGCAGTATTTT. It codes for CASSRALAGVRTDTQYF.

J is TRBJ1-2 and V is TRBV19, with no clear D. Trimming pared 0 bases from V and 2 bases from J, leaving 7 bases between. Per germline, CDR1 LNHDA and CDR2 SQIVND (reference sequence). This CDR3 has 14 amino acids. The CDR3 is CASSIEEGNYGYTF. The CDR3 bases are TGTGCCAGTAGTATAGAGGAGGGAAACTATGGCTACACCTTC.

The rearrangement uses TRBV28 and TRBJ2-6, with TRBD1 identical over 9 bases. Trimming at V came to 4 bases and at J to 4 bases, leaving 14 bases not matched to a gene. Germline values: CDR1 MDHEN, CDR2 SYDVKM. The CDR3 runs to 19 residues. The CDR3 region has the DNA TGTGCCAGCAGTTCTCCCCGGGGGGACAGGGCCCCCGGGGCCAACGTCCTGACTTTC. It translates to CASSSPRGDRAPGANVLTF.

This clone was counted once. CDR3 bases: TGTGCCAGCAGCCAGGACAGGGCCACTGAAGCTTTCTTT. Protein product: CASSQDRATEAFF. The chain combines TRBV7-2 with TRBJ1-1; 8 bases are a match to TRBD1. V shed 5 bases and J 4 bases; nucleotides not matched to a gene: 3. The germline CDR1 and CDR2 sequences are SGHTA and FQGNSA. The CDR3 has 13 residues. Full variable domain (rest looked up from reference TRBV7-2 and TRBJ1-1): GAGVSQSPSNKVTEKGKDVELRCDPISGHTALYWYRQSLGQGLEFLIYFQGNSAPDKSGLPSDRFSAERTGGSVSTLTIQRTQQEDSAVYLCASSQDRATEAFFGQGTRLTVV.

The CDR3, as DNA: TGTGCCAGCAGTGCCGACAGGCCCTCTGGAAACACCATATATTTT. It yields the protein CASSADRPSGNTIYF. V gene TRBV2 combines with J gene TRBJ1-3; D possibly corresponds to TRBD1 (6 bases). CDR3 size: 15 residues. V lost 4 bases and J lost 0, with 10 bases in between. Germline V gene data show CDR1 as SNHLY and CDR2 as FYNNEI.

V and J are TRBV2 and TRBJ1-2; maybe TRBD1 (6 bases). Trimming took off 5 bases at V and 8 bases at J, with 15 bases between the two ends. Germline V gene sequence: CDR1 SNHLY, CDR2 FYNNEI. CDR3 length equals 13 residues. CDR3 region: CASSPQGPTGYTF. As DNA, the CDR3 is TGTGCCAGCAGTCCACAGGGACCAACGGGCTACACCTTC.

This clone was seen only once. V gene TRBV6-1 combines with J gene TRBJ1-5; D is perhaps TRBD1 (5 bases). The CDR3 runs 15 residues. V shed 3 bases and J shed 2 bases, with 11 bases lying between them. Germline values: CDR1 MNHNS, CDR2 SASEGT. The CDR3 nucleotides are TGTGCCAGCAGTGAGTCAGGGAAAGGCAATCAGCCCCAGCATTTT. Translating it yields CASSESGKGNQPQHF.

V gene TRBV5-6 combines with J gene TRBJ2-7; D not resolved. In germline, CDR1 is SGHDT, CDR2 YYEEEE. The CDR3 runs 14 residues. V was pared by 0 bases and J by 2 bases, with 9 bases between. CDR3 residues: CASSLGPTTYEQYV. CDR3 bases: TGTGCCAGCAGCTTGGGGCCCACTACCTACGAGCAGTACGTC.

J is TRBJ2-4 and V is TRBV10-2; maybe TRBD2 (5 bases). Deletions cut 8 bases from V and 1 base from J, with 18 bases between. The CDR3 extends over 16 amino acids. CDR1 and CDR2 (germline): WSHSY, SAAADI. The CDR3 loop is CASPPSRESAKNIQYF. The CDR3 bases are TGCGCCAGCCCCCCCTCGAGGGAATCGGCCAAAAACATTCAGTACTTC.

This chain uses TRBV9 with TRBJ1-5; D is unclear. In germline, CDR1 is SGDLS, CDR2 YYNGEE. V lost 4 bases to trimming and J lost 4 bases, with 12 bases between them. The CDR3 runs 14 residues. This CDR3 is CASSSHGENQPQHF. In DNA form, the CDR3 reads TGTGCCAGCAGCTCACACGGGGAAAATCAGCCCCAGCATTTT.

This clone has a single count. This rearrangement joins TRBV3-1 (or the pseudogene TRBV3-2) to TRBJ2-7, with a possible D match to TRBD1 (6 bases). In germline, CDR1 is LGHDT, CDR2 YNNKEL (reference sequence). This CDR3 has 15 residues. Trimming took off 0 bases at V and 1 base at J, with 10 bases between the two ends. CDR3 DNA: TGTGCCAGCAGCCAAGAGGGCAGGGGATCCTACGAGCAGTACGTC. Protein product: CASSQEGRGSYEQYV.

This sequence joins TRBV7-2 and TRBJ2-2; no clear D gene. V was trimmed by 4 bases and J by 1 base, leaving 16 bases between them. CDR3 length: 17 residues. CDR1 is SGHTA, CDR2 FQGNSA, per germline. The DNA of the CDR3 is TGTGCCAGCAGCTCAGACGGCCCGGGTTTGAACACCGGGGAGCTGTTTTTT. Its translation is CASSSDGPGLNTGELFF.

The CDR3 nucleotides are TGTGCCAGCAGCCCGGGACAGGGGGCGAGCTCCTACGAGCAGTACGTC. It is translated as CASSPGQGASSYEQYV. The chain uses TRBV7-9 and TRBJ2-7; 12 bases align to TRBD1. This CDR3 is built from 16 residues. The V segment lost 5 bases and the J segment 0 bases; nucleotides outside the gene matches: 5. Germline V gene lookup returns CDR1 SEHNR and CDR2 FQNEAQ (reference sequence).

This clone showed up just a few times. The chain joins TRBV5-1 to TRBJ2-5, with D possibly TRBD1 on 7 matching bases. CDR3 length equals 16 residues. Germline lookup yields CDR1 SGHRS and CDR2 YFSETQ. The V and J ends lost 4 bases and 2 bases respectively, with 18 bases between them. The CDR3 DNA follows: TGCGCCAGCAGCCCGTGGGCGCAGGGGGGTCAAGAGACCCAGTACTTC. Translating gives CASSPWAQGGQETQYF.

The genes are TRBV19 and TRBJ2-7; 8 bases agree with TRBD1. V dropped 3 bases and J dropped 10; count of bases not matched to a gene: 11. The germline V gene encodes CDR1 LNHDA and CDR2 SQIVND (reference sequence). The CDR3 is made up of 14 amino acids. CDR3 sequence (DNA): TGTGCCAGTAGTATCCCGGACAGGGCCTGTCTTCAGTACGTC. Residues: CASSIPDRACLQYV.

This chain uses TRBV5-8 with TRBJ1-1; TRBD1 might be the D (6 bases). The CDR3 loop spans 13 amino acids. Germline assignment: CDR1 SGHTS and CDR2 YDEGEE. V was cut by 2 bases and J by 5 bases, with 10 bases left in between. The CDR3 spells CASSLSRGTEAFF. In DNA form, the CDR3 reads TGTGCCAGCAGCTTATCTAGGGGGACTGAAGCTTTCTTT.

The genes are TRBV7-3 and TRBJ2-3; the D is unclear. Trimming stripped 3 bases from V and 0 bases from J, with 10 bases between. The CDR3 consists of 15 residues. From germline, CDR1 is SGHTA and CDR2 FQGTGA. The CDR3 protein is CASSFGGSSTDTQYF. The CDR3 DNA sequence: TGTGCCAGCAGCTTTGGCGGTTCTAGCACAGATACGCAGTATTTT. Based on the CDR3 plus reference TRBV7-3 and TRBJ2-3, the full variable domain is GAGVSQTPSNKVTEKGKYVELRCDPISGHTALYWYRQSLGQGPEFLIYFQGTGAADDSGLPNDRFFAVRPEGSVSTLKIQRTERGDSAVYLCASSFGGSSTDTQYFGPGTRLTVL.

The chain uses TRBV5-4 and TRBJ2-1, with 11 bases aligning to TRBD2. The CDR3 runs to 15 residues. The germline CDR1 and CDR2 sequences are SGHNT and YYREEE (reference sequence). After removal of 4 bases from V and 7 bases from J, the junction contained 7 bases not matched to a gene. CDR3: CASSHLGTSGNEQFF. CDR3 coding DNA: TGTGCCAGCAGCCACCTTGGGACTAGCGGTAATGAGCAGTTCTTC.

CDR3 amino acids: CASSRGVAEEFYEQYV. The CDR3 DNA is TGTGCCAGCAGCCGAGGTGTGGCGGAAGAATTTTACGAGCAGTACGTC. The chain carries TRBV7-3 and TRBJ2-7, with no clear D. The CDR3 has 16 residues. Between the trimmed V and J ends, which lost 5 bases and 4 bases, there was a span of 21 bases. From germline, CDR1 is SGHTA and CDR2 FQGTGA.

The gene calls are TRBV5-1 and TRBJ2-7; a possible D gene is TRBD1 (6 bases). V was pared by 5 bases and J by 3 bases, with 9 bases between. The CDR3 contains 12 residues. Germline CDR1 SGHRS, CDR2 YFSETQ. The CDR3 DNA follows: TGCGCCAGCAGATGGGACAACTACGAGCAGTACTTC. Its protein is CASRWDNYEQYF.

J is TRBJ2-3 and V is TRBV7-2; 7 nucleotides agree with TRBD1. V gave up 5 bases and J gave up 6 bases; unmatched junction bases: 11. Germline V gene data show CDR1 as SGHTA and CDR2 as FQGNSA. The CDR3 extends over 15 amino acids. The CDR3 loop reads CASSRRGQALDTQYF. The CDR3 region has the DNA TGTGCCAGCAGCCGTAGAGGACAGGCGCTGGATACGCAGTATTTT.

The CDR3 sequence: CASSWIGDQETQYF. CDR3 coding DNA: TGTGCCAGCAGTTGGATAGGGGACCAAGAGACCCAGTACTTC. This chain uses TRBV27 with TRBJ2-5; tentative D call: TRBD1 (5 bases). This CDR3 contains 14 residues. Deletions cut 4 bases from V and 0 bases from J, with 9 bases between. Germline CDR1 and CDR2: MNHEY and SMNVEV (reference sequence).

The chain uses TRBV9 and TRBJ2-3, with 12 bases identical to TRBD1. V lost 2 bases, J lost 6 bases, and 4 bases stayed unmatched. Germline CDR1 and CDR2: SGDLS and YYNGEE. This CDR3 region has 15 residues. The CDR3 region has the DNA TGTGCCAGCAGCGTCGGGACAGGGGGCTTGGATACGCAGTATTTT. Translated: CASSVGTGGLDTQYF.

The chain joins TRBV5-8 to TRBJ2-1; D might be TRBD1 (5 bases). CDR1 and CDR2 (germline): SGHTS, YDEGEE. The CDR3 extends over 15 amino acids. V was cut by 4 bases and J by 0 bases, with 11 bases left in between. CDR3 region: CASSRQGSSYNEQFF. The CDR3 nucleotides are TGTGCCAGCAGCCGGCAGGGAAGCTCCTACAATGAGCAGTTCTTC.

The J gene is TRBJ1-3, the V gene TRBV3-1 (or the pseudogene TRBV3-2); the D is unclear. The germline gives CDR1 LGHDT, CDR2 YNNKEL (reference sequence). This CDR3 is 16 amino acids long. Trimming removed 4 bases from V and 0 bases from J, with 13 bases in between. CDR3 DNA: TGTGCCAGCAGCCGAACCGGGATTCTCTCTGGAAACACCATATATTTT. Translating it yields CASSRTGILSGNTIYF.

This clone has a single count. The chain has TRBV6-5 and TRBJ1-2; a possible D gene is TRBD1 (6 bases). Per the germline V gene, CDR1 is MNHEY and CDR2 is SVGAGI. The CDR3 contains 14 residues. Trimming took 2 bases from V and 2 from J, leaving 9 bases between them. The CDR3 spells CASSYGRGNYGYTF. For the CDR3, the DNA is TGTGCCAGCAGTTACGGGAGGGGGAACTATGGCTACACCTTC.

This rearrangement joins TRBV19 to TRBJ2-1; 7 bases match TRBD1. CDR1 is LNHDA and CDR2 is SQIVND in the germline V gene (reference sequence). CDR3 length equals 16 residues. V shed 1 base and J 2 bases; nucleotides not matched to a gene: 5. The CDR3, as DNA: TGTGCCAGTAGTATAGCTCCAGGGACAGCCTACAATGAGCAGTTCTTC. This encodes CASSIAPGTAYNEQFF.

The table lists this clone with a few counts. The CDR3 nucleotides read TGTGCCAGCAGTGAAGTGGGGGGTGGTCAGCCCCAGCATTTT. This translates into CASSEVGGGQPQHF. The chain carries TRBV6-1 and TRBJ1-5; weak D call: TRBD1 (5 bases). CDR3 length: 14 residues. V lost 1 base, J lost 6 bases, and 10 bases lay in between. CDR1 MNHNS and CDR2 SASEGT come from the germline V gene.